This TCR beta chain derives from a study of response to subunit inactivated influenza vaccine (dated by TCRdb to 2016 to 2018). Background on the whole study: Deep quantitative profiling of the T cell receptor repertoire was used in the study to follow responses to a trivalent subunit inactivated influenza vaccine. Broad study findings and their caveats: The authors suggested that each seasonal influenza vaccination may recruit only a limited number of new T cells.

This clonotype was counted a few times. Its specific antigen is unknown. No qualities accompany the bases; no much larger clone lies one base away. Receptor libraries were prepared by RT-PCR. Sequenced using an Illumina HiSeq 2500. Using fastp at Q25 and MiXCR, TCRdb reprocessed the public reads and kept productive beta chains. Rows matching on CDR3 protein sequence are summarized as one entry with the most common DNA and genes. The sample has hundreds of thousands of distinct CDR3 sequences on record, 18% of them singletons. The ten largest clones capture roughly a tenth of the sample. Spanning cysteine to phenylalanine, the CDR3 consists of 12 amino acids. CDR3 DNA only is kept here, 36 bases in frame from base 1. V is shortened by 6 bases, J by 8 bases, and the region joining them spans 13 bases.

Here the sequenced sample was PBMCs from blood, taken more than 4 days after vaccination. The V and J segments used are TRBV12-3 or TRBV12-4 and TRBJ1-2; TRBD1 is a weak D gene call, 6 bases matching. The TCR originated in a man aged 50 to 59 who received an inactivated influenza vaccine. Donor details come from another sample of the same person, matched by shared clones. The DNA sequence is TGTGCCAGCAGAAGCGAAGGGGGAGGCTACACCTTC. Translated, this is CASRSEGGGYTF.